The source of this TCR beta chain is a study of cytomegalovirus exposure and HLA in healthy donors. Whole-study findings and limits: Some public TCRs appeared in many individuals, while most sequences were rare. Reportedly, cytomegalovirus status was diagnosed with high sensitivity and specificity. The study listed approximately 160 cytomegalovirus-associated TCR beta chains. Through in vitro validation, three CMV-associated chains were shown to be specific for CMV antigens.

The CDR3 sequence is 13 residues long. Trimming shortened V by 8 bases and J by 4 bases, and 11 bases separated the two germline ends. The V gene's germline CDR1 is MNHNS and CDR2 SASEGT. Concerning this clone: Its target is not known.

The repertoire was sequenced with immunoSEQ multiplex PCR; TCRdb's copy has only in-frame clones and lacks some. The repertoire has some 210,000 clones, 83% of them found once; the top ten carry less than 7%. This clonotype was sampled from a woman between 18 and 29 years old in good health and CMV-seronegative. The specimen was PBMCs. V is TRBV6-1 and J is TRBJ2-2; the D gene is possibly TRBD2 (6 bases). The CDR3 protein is CASGAGITGELFF. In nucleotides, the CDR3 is TGTGCCAGCGGTGCGGGAATCACCGGGGAGCTGTTTTTT.